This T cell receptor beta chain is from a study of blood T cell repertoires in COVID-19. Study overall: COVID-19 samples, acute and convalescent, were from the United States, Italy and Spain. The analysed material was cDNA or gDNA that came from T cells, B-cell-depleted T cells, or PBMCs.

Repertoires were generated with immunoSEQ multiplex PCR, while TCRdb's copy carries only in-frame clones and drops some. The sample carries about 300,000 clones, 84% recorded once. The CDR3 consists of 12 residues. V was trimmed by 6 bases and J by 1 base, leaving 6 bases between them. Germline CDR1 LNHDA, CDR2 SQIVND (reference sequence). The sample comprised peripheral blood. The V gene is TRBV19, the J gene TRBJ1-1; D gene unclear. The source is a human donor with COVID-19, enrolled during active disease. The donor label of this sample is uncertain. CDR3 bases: TGTGCCAGTAGCAGGAAGAACACTGAAGCTTTCTTT. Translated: CASSRKNTEAFF.